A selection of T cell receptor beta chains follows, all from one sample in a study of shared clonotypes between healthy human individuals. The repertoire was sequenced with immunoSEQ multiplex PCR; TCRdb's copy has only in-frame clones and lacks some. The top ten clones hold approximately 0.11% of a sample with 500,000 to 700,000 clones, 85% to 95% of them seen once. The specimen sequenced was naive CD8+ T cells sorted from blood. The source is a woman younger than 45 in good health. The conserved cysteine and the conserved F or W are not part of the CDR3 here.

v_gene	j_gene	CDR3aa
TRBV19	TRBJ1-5	ASSVQGAKPQH
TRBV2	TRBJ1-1	ASSEYSGDTEAF
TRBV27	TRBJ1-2	ASSFSGQGSYGYT
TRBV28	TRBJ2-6	ASSSAGANVLT
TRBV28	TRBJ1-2	ASSPMEVPGYT
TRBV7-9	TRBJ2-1	ASNSPGLAGGDGGEQF
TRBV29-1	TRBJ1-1	SVEDNRAVAF
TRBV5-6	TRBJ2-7	ASSLGLVGLSSYEQY
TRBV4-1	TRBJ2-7	ASSQEGAFLYEQY
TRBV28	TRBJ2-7	ASTGGTIHYEQY
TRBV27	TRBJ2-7	ASSYQLNLPYEQY
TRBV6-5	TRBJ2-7	ASSYFGPPYEQY
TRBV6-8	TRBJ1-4	ASRSGQGTNEKLF
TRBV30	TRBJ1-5	AWSVGLAGNQPQH
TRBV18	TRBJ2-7	ASSLPVAGYGNEQY
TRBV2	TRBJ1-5	ASQAPHRGSNQPQH
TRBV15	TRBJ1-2	ATSRDIGLGYGYT
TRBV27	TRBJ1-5	ASRVGGLSNQPQH
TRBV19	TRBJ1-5	ASSIASQPQH
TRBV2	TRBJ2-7	ASSFLAHEQY
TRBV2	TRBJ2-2	ASRRTTKNTGELF
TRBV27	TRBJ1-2	ASSLSPQAGGLNYGYT
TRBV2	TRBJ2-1	ASSESGANEQF
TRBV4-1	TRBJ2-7	ASSQDLETGDHYEQY
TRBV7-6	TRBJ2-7	ASSPWGMSYEQY
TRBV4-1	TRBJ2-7	ASSQHGGTGGYEQY
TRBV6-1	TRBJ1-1	ASSPPRAPRPEAF
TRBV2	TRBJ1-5	ASSMVYGSDSNQPQH
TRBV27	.	ASRVQGFHEQY
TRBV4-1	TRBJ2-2	ASSQVTPGELF
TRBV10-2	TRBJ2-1	ASSEILQDEQF
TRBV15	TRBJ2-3	ATSRELASTQY
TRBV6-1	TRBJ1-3	ASSDSFGRGGNTIY
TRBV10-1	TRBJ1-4	ASRSEKLF
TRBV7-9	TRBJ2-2	ASSKPPGLAGTGELF
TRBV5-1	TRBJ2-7	ASSLGQGMLREQY
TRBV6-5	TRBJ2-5	ASSYLGFAETQY
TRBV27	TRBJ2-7	ASRGGRGYSYEQY
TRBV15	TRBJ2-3	ATSSSRLLSGEDVEQY
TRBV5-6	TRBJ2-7	ASSLGSRYEQY
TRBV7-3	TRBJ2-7	ASSLGRGYEQY
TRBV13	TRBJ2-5	ASSLRREEEQY
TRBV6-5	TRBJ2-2	ASSSQVAGELF